Shown below are 16 T cell receptor beta chains from a single sample sequenced in a study of Graves' ophthalmopathy and Graves' hyperthyroidism. Beta-chain TCR CDR3 regions were amplified from RNA transcripts. After a first-round RT-PCR with HTBI primers, a second-round multiplex PCR was run. TCRdb recomputed calls from the multiplex PCR reads with MiXCR, one row per CDR3 protein. The repertoire has a few hundred thousand distinct CDR3 sequences, about a sixth of them found once; the top ten carry roughly 2.6%. Source material: peripheral blood. These receptor sequences come from an adult woman with stable Graves' hyperthyroidism.

The sample holds many counts of this clonotype. The CDR3 DNA reads as TGTGCCAGCAGTTACCAGGGGGGCAACGAGCAGTACTTC. This gives the protein CASSYQGGNEQYF. This chain uses TRBV6-5 with TRBJ2-7; tentative D call: TRBD1 (7 bases). This CDR3 spans 13 amino acids. CDR1 MNHEY and CDR2 SVGAGI come from the germline V gene. Trimming left V 2 bases short and J 5 bases short, with 10 bases between.

This clonotype has a count of ten or more. An end of the junction differs from the germline gene, which may be a read error. The chain uses TRBV28 and TRBJ2-7; no firm D call. The germline gives CDR1 MDHEN, CDR2 SYDVKM. The CDR3 is 14 residues long. CDR3 amino acids: CASTRGAPSYGQYF. CDR3 nucleotide sequence: TGTGCCAGCACCCGTGGAGCTCCCTCCTACGGGCAGTACTTC.

The J gene is TRBJ2-7, the V gene TRBV6-1; D remains ambiguous. The V end lost 7 bases, the J end lost 1 base, and 14 bases lay between the germline ends. Germline CDR1 MNHNS, CDR2 SASEGT. The CDR3 sequence is 14 residues long. The CDR3 nucleotides read TGTGCCAGCACCCTCCTGCCGAGGTCCTACGAGCAGTACTTC. Translated: CASTLLPRSYEQYF.

The table lists this clonotype with many counts. This sequence joins TRBV4-1 and TRBJ2-4; 7 positions agree with TRBD2. Trimming took 1 base from V and 5 from J; bases not matched to a gene: 23. This CDR3 is 21 amino acids long. The germline V gene has CDR1 MGHRA and CDR2 YSYEKL. CDR3 protein: CASSQAPSAGTIRRVENIQYF. CDR3 DNA: TGCGCCAGCAGCCAAGCTCCGTCCGCCGGGACTATACGGAGGGTCGAAAACATTCAGTACTTC.

In this sample, this clonotype turned up many times. This chain links TRBV10-2 with TRBJ2-7; 7 nucleotides align to TRBD2. The CDR3 extends over 15 amino acids. The germline V gene encodes CDR1 WSHSY and CDR2 SAAADI. With V trimmed by 2 bases and J by 6 bases, 10 bases remained unmatched. The CDR3 region is CASSERLAGVGEQYF. The DNA of the CDR3 is TGCGCCAGCAGTGAGAGGTTGGCGGGAGTAGGCGAGCAGTACTTC.

CDR3 protein: CASSLSIRDRGVHEQYF. CDR3 nucleotide sequence: TGTGCCAGCAGTTTATCAATCCGGGACAGGGGAGTCCACGAGCAGTACTTC. The J gene is TRBJ2-7, the V gene TRBV28; 10 bases are shared with TRBD1. Germline values: CDR1 MDHEN, CDR2 SYDVKM. Germline trimming cut 1 base from V and 5 bases from J; bases unmatched to any gene: 11. The CDR3 is 17 residues long.

This clonotype was seen only a few times. A junction boundary mismatches the germline segment, possibly from a read error. The V gene is TRBV12-5, the J gene TRBJ2-4; TRBD1 agrees at 8 bases. CDR3 length: 19 amino acids. The germline gives CDR1 LGHNT, CDR2 FRNRAP. CDR3 protein: CASGLVFPGQGLAKNIKYF. CDR3 DNA sequence: TGTGCTAGTGGTTTGGTCTTTCCCGGACAGGGATTAGCCAAAAACATTAAGTACTTC.

On this clonotype itself: A much larger clone sits a single nucleotide away, making a read error possible. Here the CDR3 omits its conserved ending phenylalanine or tryptophan, so a read error is the likely source. The chain couples TRBV6-2 or TRBV6-3 to TRBJ1-1; D call uncertain. The germline V gene has CDR1 MNHEY and CDR2 SVGEGT. The V end was cut by 0 bases, the J end by 3 bases, with 5 bases between. CDR3 length: 13 amino acids. The CDR3 nucleotides read TGTGCCAGCAGTTACTCGCTATACACTGAAGCTTTCTTG. It yields the protein CASSYSLYTEAFL.

This clonotype was found many times. The V call is TRBV20-1, the J call TRBJ1-6; TRBD1 might be the D (5 bases). Trimming stripped 8 bases from V and 1 base from J, with 9 bases between. The CDR3 loop spans 13 amino acids. CDR1 is DFQATT and CDR2 is SNEGSKA in the germline V gene (reference sequence). CDR3 amino acids: CSTKGSYNSPLHF. The CDR3, as DNA: TGCAGTACAAAGGGGTCCTATAATTCACCCCTCCACTTT.

The table lists this clonotype with many counts. CDR3 in amino acids: CASSLAGRATYEQYF. The CDR3 bases are TGCGCCAGCAGCTTGGCCGGACGAGCGACCTACGAGCAGTACTTC. The rearrangement uses TRBV5-1 and TRBJ2-7, with D hard to call. In germline, CDR1 is SGHRS, CDR2 YFSETQ. Trimming shortened V by 0 bases and J by 2 bases, and 12 bases separated the two germline ends. The CDR3 has 15 amino acids.

This clonotype was observed at least ten times. The V call is TRBV12-3 or TRBV12-4, the J call TRBJ2-5, with TRBD1 matching over 7 bases. Trimming at V came to 3 bases and at J to 2 bases, leaving 3 bases not matched to a gene. The CDR3 has 14 amino acids. The CDR3 is CASSFRDRQETQYF. The CDR3 DNA sequence: TGTGCCAGCAGTTTCAGGGACAGACAAGAGACCCAGTACTTC.

This clonotype was seen repeatedly, ten times or more. The CDR3 DNA reads TGCGCCAGCAGCGCGGACCCTAATCAGCCCCAGCATTTT. Its protein product is CASSADPNQPQHF. J is TRBJ1-5 and V is TRBV4-3; the D is unclear. The CDR3 contains 13 residues. Looked up from germline, CDR1 is LGHNA and CDR2 is YSLEER. Between the trimmed V and J ends, which lost 5 bases and 4 bases, there was a span of 9 bases.

This clonotype was observed a few times. An end of the junction differs from the germline gene, which may be a read error. The J gene is TRBJ2-2, the V gene TRBV20-1; TRBD2 might be the D (6 bases). There are 14 residues in the CDR3. The germline gives CDR1 DFQATT, CDR2 SNEGSKA (reference sequence). This CDR3 reads CSARVREYTGGLFF. Here the CDR3 DNA reads TGCAGTGCTAGAGTCAGAGAATACACCGGGGGGCTGTTTTTT.

J is TRBJ2-5 and V is TRBV6-5; the match to TRBD1 covers 7 bases. The CDR3 covers 12 residues. With 8 bases clipped from V and 4 bases from J, the junction kept 4 bases outside the gene matches. The germline CDR1 and CDR2 sequences are MNHEY and SVGAGI. CDR3 coding DNA: TGTGCCAGCGCACAGGGGACAGAGACCCAGTACTTC. Residues: CASAQGTETQYF.

This clonotype was seen ten or more times. This chain connects TRBV5-1 to TRBJ2-7; 11 bases agree with TRBD1. CDR1 is SGHRS, CDR2 YFSETQ, per germline. V lost 0 bases, J lost 5 bases, and 4 bases stayed unmatched. CDR3 length: 15 amino acids. This CDR3 reads CASSLERTGGDEQYF. CDR3 bases: TGCGCCAGCAGCTTGGAAAGGACAGGGGGCGACGAGCAGTACTTC.

V is TRBV12-3 or TRBV12-4 and J is TRBJ1-3; TRBD1 is a possible D gene (5 bases). The V end was cut by 9 bases, the J end by 4 bases, with 13 bases between. The length of the CDR3 is 13 residues. CDR3 sequence (DNA): TGTGCCAGTTTAGGGGCGAGGGGAAACACCATATATTTT. It encodes CASLGARGNTIYF.